This T cell receptor beta chain stems from a study of CD8+ T cells in alopecia areata. The overall study: Those patients who were treated received oral tofacitinib, which was given at 5 to 10 mg twice daily for moderate-to-severe alopecia areata. Treated patients received severity scores based on the percentage of scalp area affected.

Regarding the study as a whole: Significant decreases in scalp clonality and expanded CD8+ clones followed tofacitinib treatment. Only a single nonresponder existed, so baseline CD8+ expansion links stay unclear.

Treatment indicated: oral pan-JAK inhibitor, 5-10 mg twice daily. RNA was isolated and reverse transcribed to cDNA, the sequencing template. Repertoires were generated with immunoSEQ multiplex PCR, while TCRdb's copy carries only in-frame clones and drops some. The repertoire has more than 200,000 clones, over 40% of them found once; the top ten carry roughly 2.6%. This clone was recorded a few times. The antigen is unknown. Germline V gene lookup returns CDR1 SGHRS and CDR2 YFSETQ. CDR3 size: 12 residues. The ends were cut back, 4 bases at V and 15 bases at J, with 17 bases in the middle. Sequences were derived from CD4+ T cells sorted from blood, sampled around week 36, from a patient treated with tofacitinib. The receptor was derived from a human donor with alopecia areata. The rearrangement links TRBV5-1 to TRBJ2-1; D is possibly TRBD1 (6 bases). The CDR3 DNA is TGCGCCAGCAGCCCCGGACAGCGCGGTCTGTTCTTC. Amino acid sequence: CASSPGQRGLFF.